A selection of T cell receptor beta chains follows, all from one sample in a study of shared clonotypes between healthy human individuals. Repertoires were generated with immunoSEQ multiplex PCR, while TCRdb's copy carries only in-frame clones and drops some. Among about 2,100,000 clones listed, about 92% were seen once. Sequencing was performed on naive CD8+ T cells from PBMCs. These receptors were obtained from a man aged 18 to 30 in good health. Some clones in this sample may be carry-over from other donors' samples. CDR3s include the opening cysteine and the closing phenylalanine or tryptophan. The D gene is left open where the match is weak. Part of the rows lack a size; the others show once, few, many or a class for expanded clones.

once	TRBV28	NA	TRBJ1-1	CASSFFRGTEAFF	TGTGCCAGCAGTTTCTTTAGGGGGACTGAAGCTTTCTTT
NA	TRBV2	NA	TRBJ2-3	CASSEYGTGSFIFDTDTQYF	TGTGCCAGCAGTGAATACGGGACGGGGTCCTTTATATTCGACACAGATACGCAGTATTTT
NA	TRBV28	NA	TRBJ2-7	CASSSHEQYF	TGTGCCAGCAGTTCCCACGAGCAGTACTTC
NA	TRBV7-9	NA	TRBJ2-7	CASNERGFEQYF	TGTGCCAGCAACGAAAGGGGTTTCGAGCAGTACTTC
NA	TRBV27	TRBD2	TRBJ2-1	CASSLWGRAVYNEQFF	TGTGCCAGCAGTTTATGGGGGAGGGCCGTCTACAATGAGCAGTTCTTC
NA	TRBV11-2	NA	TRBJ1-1	CASSSTSGEAFF	TGTGCCAGCAGCTCAACGAGCGGGGAAGCTTTCTTT
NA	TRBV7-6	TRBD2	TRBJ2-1	CASKLADTYNEQFF	TGTGCCAGCAAACTAGCGGATACCTACAATGAGCAGTTCTTC
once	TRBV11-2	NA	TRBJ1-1	CASSLDAGMNTEAFF	TGTGCCAGCAGCTTAGATGCAGGAATGAACACTGAAGCTTTCTTT
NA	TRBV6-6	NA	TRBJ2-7	CASRQGREQYF	TGTGCCAGCAGACAGGGGAGGGAGCAGTACTTC
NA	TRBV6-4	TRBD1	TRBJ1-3	CASSARDRVSGNTIYF	TGTGCCAGCAGTGCCCGGGACAGGGTCTCTGGAAACACCATATATTTT
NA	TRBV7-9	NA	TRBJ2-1	CASSLTAGTSSYNEQFF	TGTGCCAGCAGCTTGACCGCGGGCACCAGCTCCTACAATGAGCAGTTCTTC
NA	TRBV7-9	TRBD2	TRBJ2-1	CASSPRGGSSYNEQFF	TGTGCCAGCAGCCCCCGAGGCGGGAGCTCCTACAATGAGCAGTTCTTC
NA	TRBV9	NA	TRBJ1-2	CASSAYNYGYTF	TGTGCCAGCAGCGCTTATAACTATGGCTACACCTTC
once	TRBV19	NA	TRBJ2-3	CASSSPGLPTPTDTQYF	TGTGCCAGTAGTTCCCCAGGACTACCTACCCCCACAGATACGCAGTATTTT
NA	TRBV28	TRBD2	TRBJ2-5	CASSLPTSGRAGEQYF	TGTGCCAGCAGTTTGCCGACTAGCGGGAGGGCCGGTGAGCAGTACTTC
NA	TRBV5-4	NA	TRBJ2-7	CASSLRDGNYEQYF	TGTGCCAGCAGCCTCAGGGATGGTAACTACGAGCAGTACTTC
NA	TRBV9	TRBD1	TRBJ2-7	CASSPTSGQGASYEQYF	TGTGCCAGCAGCCCGACCTCGGGACAGGGGGCGTCCTACGAGCAGTACTTC
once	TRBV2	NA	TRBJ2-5	CASSGAAGRTETQYF	TGTGCCAGCAGTGGTGCGGCAGGGCGCACGGAGACCCAGTACTTC
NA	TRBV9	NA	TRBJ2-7	CASSPRSTLATYEQYF	TGTGCCAGCAGCCCCAGGTCGACGCTAGCGACCTACGAGCAGTACTTC
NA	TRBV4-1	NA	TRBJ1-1	CASSQDARARLGTEAFF	TGCGCCAGCAGCCAAGATGCCAGGGCCCGTTTAGGCACTGAAGCTTTCTTT
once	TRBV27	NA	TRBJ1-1	CASSSGPVGAEAFF	TGTGCCAGCAGTTCGGGCCCGGTTGGCGCTGAAGCTTTCTTT
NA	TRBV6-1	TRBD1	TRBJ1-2	CASSEGRTGLGYTF	TGTGCCAGCAGTGAAGGGAGGACAGGGTTGGGCTACACCTTC
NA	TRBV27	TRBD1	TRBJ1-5	CASSLGPLDRGVKPQHF	TGTGCCAGCAGTTTAGGTCCTTTGGACAGGGGAGTAAAGCCCCAGCATTTT
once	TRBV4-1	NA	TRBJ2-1	CASSQEPSLKSSYNEQFF	TGCGCCAGCAGCCAAGAGCCCTCTCTGAAGAGCTCCTACAATGAGCAGTTCTTC
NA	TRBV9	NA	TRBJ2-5	CASSVGSYQETQYF	TGTGCCAGCAGCGTAGGGTCCTACCAAGAGACCCAGTACTTC
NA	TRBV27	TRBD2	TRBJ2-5	CASTPLLAGGPGETQYF	TGTGCCAGCACCCCGCTACTAGCGGGAGGGCCGGGGGAGACCCAGTACTTC
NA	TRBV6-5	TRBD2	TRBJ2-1	CASSSPTSGSVNEQFF	TGTGCCAGCAGTTCCCCAACTAGCGGGAGTGTTAATGAGCAGTTCTTC
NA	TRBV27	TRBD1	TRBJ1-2	CASRTGQLNYGYTF	TGTGCCAGCAGAACGGGACAGCTAAACTATGGCTACACCTTC
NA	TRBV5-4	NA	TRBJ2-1	CASSARDGGSLNEQFF	TGTGCCAGCAGCGCCAGGGACGGCGGCTCACTCAATGAGCAGTTCTTC
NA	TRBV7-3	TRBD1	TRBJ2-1	CASSGRTTGGFNEQFF	TGTGCCAGCAGCGGCCGAACGACAGGGGGGTTCAATGAGCAGTTCTTC
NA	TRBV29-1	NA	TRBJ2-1	CSVETGWYNEQFF	TGCAGCGTTGAGACAGGCTGGTACAATGAGCAGTTCTTC
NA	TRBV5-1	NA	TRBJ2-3	CASSLVGDTQYF	TGCGCCAGCAGCTTGGTGGGAGATACGCAGTATTTT
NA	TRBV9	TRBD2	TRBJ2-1	CASSPGTSGRLGANNEQFF	TGTGCCAGCAGCCCCGGGACTAGCGGGAGACTAGGGGCCAACAATGAGCAGTTCTTC